These 23 T cell receptor beta chains were all obtained from the same sample, sequenced in a study of T-cell memory formation after mild COVID-19. A single record per CDR3 protein comes from TCRdb applying MiXCR to the 5' RACE reads. The sample holds 150,000 to 200,000 distinct CDR3 sequences, roughly 17% seen once. Sequencing input: PBMCs or a T cell subset sorted from them (not recorded which). The receptors originated from an adult woman who had mild COVID-19 (a few samples of this study predate the infection). Cell type and time point are not known.

This chain joins TRBV27 and TRBJ1-1, with D tentatively TRBD1 (5 bases). V lost 3 bases and J lost 3, with 17 bases in between. From germline, CDR1 is MNHEY and CDR2 SMNVEV (reference sequence). The CDR3 extends over 16 amino acids. The CDR3 sequence: CASSLIPGAGDTEAFF. In nucleotides, the CDR3 is TGTGCCAGCAGTTTGATACCCGGGGCGGGTGACACTGAAGCTTTCTTT.

The chain uses TRBV3-1 and TRBJ2-2; TRBD1 or TRBD2 may be the D gene (5 bases each). This CDR3 spans 14 amino acids. V lost 6 bases to trimming and J lost 4 bases, with 12 bases between them. The germline CDR1 and CDR2 sequences are LGHDT and YNNKEL (reference sequence). The CDR3 reads CASRFGTPTGELFF. CDR3 nucleotide sequence: TGTGCCAGCAGGTTCGGGACGCCCACCGGGGAGCTGTTTTTT.

The chain uses TRBV12-3 or TRBV12-4 and TRBJ1-5; D might be TRBD1 (6 bases). Trimming removed 1 base from V and 0 bases from J, with 10 bases in between. The CDR3 is 16 amino acids. CDR3 DNA: TGTGCCAGCAGTTTAGGGGGGCAACATAGCAATCAGCCCCAGCATTTT. This sequence encodes CASSLGGQHSNQPQHF.

This clonotype was seen a few times. The CDR3 nucleotides read TGTGCCAGCAGCTTAGCCGGGGGCAGGGGAAGGTACGAGCAGTACTTC. It translates to CASSLAGGRGRYEQYF. The rearrangement uses TRBV7-2 and TRBJ2-7; D tentatively fits TRBD1 or TRBD2 (6 bases each). Germline V gene lookup returns CDR1 SGHTA and CDR2 FQGNSA. V shed 0 bases and J shed 4 bases, with 16 bases lying between them. The CDR3 extends over 16 amino acids.

This clonotype was detected only a few times. V gene TRBV4-3 combines with J gene TRBJ1-2, with D possibly matching TRBD1 (6 bases). The germline V gene has CDR1 LGHNA and CDR2 YSLEER. Trimming stripped 1 base from V and 4 bases from J, with 13 bases between. This CDR3 contains 15 residues. The CDR3 here is CASSQGAGAGYGYTF. In DNA form, the CDR3 reads TGCGCCAGCAGCCAAGGAGCAGGGGCCGGCTATGGCTACACCTTC.

This clonotype appeared a few times. The chain's CDR3 is CASSVAVQETQYF. CDR3 in DNA: TGTGCCAGCAGCGTAGCCGTCCAAGAGACCCAGTACTTC. The chain joins TRBV9 to TRBJ2-5; D is ambiguous. The germline V gene has CDR1 SGDLS and CDR2 YYNGEE. The V gene lost 0 bases and the J gene lost 1 base, with 4 bases spanning the gap. The CDR3 is 13 residues long. The full variable domain, its missing parts supplied by reference TRBV9 and TRBJ2-5, is DSGVTQTPKHLITATGQRVTLRCSPRSGDLSVYWYQQSLDQGLQFLIQYYNGEERAKGNILERFSAQQFPDLHSELNLSSLELGDSALYFCASSVAVQETQYFGPGTRLLVL.

CDR3 amino acids: CASSLGRGGTADTQYF. The CDR3 bases are TGTGCCAGCAGCCTAGGGAGGGGGGGCACGGCAGATACGCAGTATTTT. The genes are TRBV7-2 and TRBJ2-3, with a tentative D call TRBD2 (7 bases). CDR3 size: 16 residues. Germline V gene sequence: CDR1 SGHTA, CDR2 FQGNSA. With 5 bases removed from V and 4 bases from J, the gap between germline ends came to 19 bases.

This clonotype has more than one count but fewer than ten. V gene TRBV6-6 combines with J gene TRBJ1-2, with D uncertain. V gave up 6 bases and J gave up 10 bases, with 24 bases separating them. There are 15 residues in the CDR3. The V gene's germline CDR1 is MNHNY and CDR2 SVGAGI (reference sequence). CDR3 residues: CASSGPNRQPYPYTF. In nucleotides, the CDR3 is TGTGCCAGCAGCGGCCCTAACAGACAACCATACCCCTACACCTTC.

The table lists this clonotype with a few counts. The CDR3 region is CASSPGTVTYHLADTQYF. DNA of the CDR3: TGTGCCAGCAGCCCCGGGACAGTTACTTATCACTTGGCAGATACGCAGTATTTT. The V call is TRBV7-8, the J call TRBJ2-3, with 7 nucleotides matching TRBD1. The ends lost 5 bases at V and 4 bases at J; junction bases unmatched: 18. Germline V CDR1 and CDR2: SGHVS, FQNEAQ. The CDR3 has 18 amino acids.

The rearrangement uses TRBV7-8 and TRBJ1-1; D uncertain. This CDR3 spans 16 amino acids. Looked up from germline, CDR1 is SGHVS and CDR2 is FQNEAQ. V was clipped by 6 bases and J by 7 bases, with 24 bases between them. CDR3 sequence (DNA): TGTGCCAGCAGTCCTCCTTTTTGGGGAACGAACGTTGAAGCTTTCTTT. It yields the protein CASSPPFWGTNVEAFF.

This clonotype was seen only a few times. The genes are TRBV5-5 and TRBJ2-1; tentative D call: TRBD2 (5 bases). Trimming stripped 0 bases from V and 7 bases from J, with 11 bases between. Germline lookup yields CDR1 SGHKS and CDR2 YYEKEE (reference sequence). The CDR3 runs 14 residues. Written as DNA, the CDR3 is TGTGCCAGCAGCTTGGAGGCGACTAATAATGAGCAGTTCTTC. Protein: CASSLEATNNEQFF.

This clonotype came up many times. This rearrangement joins TRBV4-3 to TRBJ2-7; tentative D call: TRBD2 (5 bases). CDR3 length: 16 residues. V gave up 0 bases and J gave up 6 bases, with 18 bases separating them. CDR1 LGHNA and CDR2 YSLEER come from the germline V gene. The CDR3 reads CASSQDEGRKVGEQYF. CDR3 nucleotides: TGCGCCAGCAGCCAAGACGAAGGGAGAAAGGTGGGCGAGCAGTACTTC.

This chain uses TRBV15 with TRBJ2-7; no definite D call. The CDR3 extends over 14 amino acids. CDR1 is LNHNV, CDR2 YYDKDF, per germline (reference sequence). Trimming removed 11 bases from V and 3 bases from J, with 20 bases in between. CDR3 in DNA: TGTGCCCCTAGGGCCTGGACCCAAGACTACGAGCAGTACTTC. It specifies CAPRAWTQDYEQYF.

Only a few counts were recorded for this clonotype. This chain links TRBV7-2 with TRBJ2-7; 8 nucleotides match TRBD2. The germline gives CDR1 SGHTA, CDR2 FQGNSA. The J segment lost 0 bases and the V segment lost 1 base, leaving 5 bases of the junction unmatched. This CDR3 comprises 16 residues. The CDR3 DNA sequence: TGTGCCAGCAGCTTAGGAGGTAGCGGGGTCTCCTACGAGCAGTACTTC. Residues: CASSLGGSGVSYEQYF.

The chain carries TRBV5-1 and TRBJ1-1, with D possibly matching TRBD1 (5 bases). The V gene's germline CDR1 is SGHRS and CDR2 YFSETQ. Trimming removed 4 bases from V and 2 bases from J, with 12 bases in between. CDR3 length equals 14 residues. Here the CDR3 DNA reads TGCGCCAGCAGCCCGGGTGGGGGAAACACTGAAGCTTTCTTT. It translates to CASSPGGGNTEAFF. Combining the CDR3 with reference TRBV5-1 and TRBJ1-1 gives the whole variable domain KAGVTQTPRYLIKTRGQQVTLSCSPISGHRSVSWYQQTPGQGLQFLFEYFSETQRNKGNFPGRFSGRQFSNSRSEMNVSTLELGDSALYLCASSPGGGNTEAFFGQGTRLTVV.

J is TRBJ2-3 and V is TRBV5-1; 9 nucleotides align to TRBD2. The germline V gene has CDR1 SGHRS and CDR2 YFSETQ. Unmatched junction bases numbered 1, after V lost 0 bases and J lost 2 bases. CDR3 length: 15 residues. In DNA form, the CDR3 reads TGCGCCAGCAGCTTGGCTAGCGGGGTCACAGATACGCAGTATTTT. It encodes CASSLASGVTDTQYF.

A few counts support this clonotype. The chain joins TRBV20-1 to TRBJ2-5, with TRBD2 matching 10 bases. Trimming at V came to 5 bases and at J to 2 bases, leaving 5 bases not matched to a gene. Germline V lookup: CDR1 DFQATT, CDR2 SNEGSKA (reference sequence). The CDR3 has 14 residues. CDR3 sequence reads: CSAPLAGEQETQYF. CDR3 bases: TGCAGTGCTCCGCTAGCGGGAGAGCAAGAGACCCAGTACTTC.

This clonotype was recorded a few times. The V gene is TRBV3-1, the J gene TRBJ2-4, with D possibly matching TRBD1 (6 bases). This CDR3 spans 12 amino acids. The V end was cut by 10 bases, the J end by 1 base, with 8 bases between. Germline V lookup: CDR1 LGHDT, CDR2 YNNKEL (reference sequence). CDR3 amino acids: CATQGAKNIQYF. CDR3 coding DNA: TGTGCCACTCAGGGGGCCAAAAACATTCAGTACTTC.

This CDR3 reads CASSPGSSPDTGELFF. Here the CDR3 DNA reads TGCGCCAGCAGCCCGGGGTCCTCCCCTGATACCGGGGAGCTGTTTTTT. V and J are TRBV5-1 and TRBJ2-2; weak D call: TRBD2 (5 bases). The CDR3 covers 16 residues. Germline CDR1 is SGHRS and CDR2 is YFSETQ. Trimming removed 4 bases from V and 5 bases from J, with 18 bases in between. The full variable domain, in which reference TRBV5-1 and TRBJ2-2 provide the parts outside the CDR3, is KAGVTQTPRYLIKTRGQQVTLSCSPISGHRSVSWYQQTPGQGLQFLFEYFSETQRNKGNFPGRFSGRQFSNSRSEMNVSTLELGDSALYLCASSPGSSPDTGELFFGEGSRLTVL.

This rearrangement joins TRBV30 to TRBJ1-4; D call uncertain. Trimming removed 2 bases from V and 1 base from J, with 11 bases in between. Germline V gives CDR1 GTSNPN, CDR2 SVGIG (reference sequence). CDR3 length: 15 amino acids. The CDR3 loop reads CAWSLSLKTNEKLFF. CDR3 in DNA: TGTGCCTGGAGTCTGAGTTTAAAAACTAATGAAAAACTGTTTTTT.

The chain recombines TRBV4-2 with TRBJ2-2; no clear D. Per the germline V gene, CDR1 is LGHNA and CDR2 is YNFKEQ. CDR3 size: 15 residues. Trimming stripped 3 bases from V and 1 base from J, with 9 bases between. This CDR3 is CASSQTRQNTGELFF. In DNA, the CDR3 is TGTGCCAGCAGCCAGACCCGACAGAACACCGGGGAGCTGTTTTTT.

The rearrangement uses TRBV12-3 or TRBV12-4 and TRBJ2-1; TRBD2 agrees at 9 bases. V trimming: 3 bases; J trimming: 6 bases; junction bases outside the gene matches: 9. CDR3 length: 16 residues. The DNA of the CDR3 is TGTGCCAGCAGTTTTTTAGCGGGAGAAGGGGGCAATGAGCAGTTCTTC. Its protein product is CASSFLAGEGGNEQFF.

Here the CDR3 DNA reads TGCGCCAGCAGCTTGGGGGGGACAGATACCTACAATGAGCAGTTCTTC. This gives the protein CASSLGGTDTYNEQFF. This chain connects TRBV5-1 to TRBJ2-1, with 7 bases matching TRBD1. The CDR3 totals 16 residues. Germline trimming cut 0 bases from V and 2 bases from J; bases unmatched to any gene: 5. Germline V CDR1 and CDR2: SGHRS, YFSETQ.